The 21 T cell receptor beta chains listed next were all sequenced from one sample in a study of CD8+ T cells in alopecia areata. As the sequencing template, cDNA was produced by extracting RNA and reverse transcribing it. The repertoire was sequenced with immunoSEQ multiplex PCR; TCRdb's copy has only in-frame clones and lacks some. The sample yields some 130,000 clones, 45% to 50% seen once. The sample consisted of CD8+ T cells sorted from blood, taken at week 0. The receptors originated from a human donor with alopecia areata.

A single count supports this clone. The CDR3 region is CASSLAQGRYNEQFF. DNA for the CDR3: TGCGCCAGCAGCTTGGCCCAGGGCCGGTACAATGAGCAGTTCTTC. The V gene is TRBV5-1, the J gene TRBJ2-1; TRBD1 is a possible D gene (5 bases). The CDR3 is 15 residues long. Germline CDR1 and CDR2: SGHRS and YFSETQ. Trimming left V 0 bases short and J 4 bases short, with 11 bases between.

This clone was observed a few times. The genes are TRBV27 and TRBJ2-5; D is undetermined. Germline V gene data show CDR1 as MNHEY and CDR2 as SMNVEV (reference sequence). The CDR3 runs 16 residues. The V end lost 5 bases, the J end lost 1 base, and 17 bases lay between the germline ends. The CDR3 region is CASSPLGYESQETQYF. For the CDR3, the DNA is TGTGCCAGCAGTCCACTTGGGTACGAATCCCAAGAGACCCAGTACTTC.

The chain has TRBV5-6 and TRBJ2-3, with D unclear. The CDR3 has 13 residues. V lost 0 bases to trimming and J lost 5 bases, with 7 bases between them. Germline CDR1 reads SGHDT; CDR2 reads YYEEEE. CDR3 sequence: CASSLAREDTQYF. The CDR3, as DNA: TGTGCCAGCAGCTTGGCAAGGGAAGATACGCAGTATTTT. Together with reference TRBV5-6 and TRBJ2-3, the CDR3 gives the full variable domain: DAGVTQSPTHLIKTRGQQVTLRCSPKSGHDTVSWYQQALGQGPQFIFQYYEEEERQRGNFPDRFSGHQFPNYSSELNVNALLLGDSALYLCASSLAREDTQYFGPGTRLTVL.

This clone was detected only a few times. The chain combines TRBV29-1 with TRBJ1-2, with 7 bases aligning to TRBD1. Germline V gene data show CDR1 as SQVTM and CDR2 as ANQGSEA. The CDR3 consists of 13 residues. After removal of 2 bases from V and 6 bases from J, the junction contained 6 bases not matched to a gene. CDR3 in amino acids: CSVETGDGDGYTF. The DNA of the CDR3 is TGCAGCGTTGAAACAGGGGATGGAGATGGCTACACCTTC.

This clone was counted many times. This rearrangement joins TRBV6-5 to TRBJ2-5; tentative D call: TRBD2 (6 bases). The V end was cut by 5 bases, the J end by 3 bases, with 10 bases between. Germline V lookup: CDR1 MNHEY, CDR2 SVGAGI. This CDR3 has 13 residues. The CDR3 region is CASSVTGEETQYF. DNA for the CDR3: TGTGCCAGCAGTGTCACGGGGGAAGAGACCCAGTACTTC.

This rearrangement joins TRBV6-1 to TRBJ2-7; the match to TRBD1 covers 8 bases. J gave up 2 bases and V 3 bases, and 6 bases lay outside the gene matches. The CDR3 loop spans 15 amino acids. Germline-derived CDR1 and CDR2 are MNHNS and SASEGT. The DNA for the CDR3 is TGTGCCAGCAGTGACCCAGGGGGCGCGCCCTACGAGCAGTACTTC. This codes for CASSDPGGAPYEQYF.

This chain connects TRBV4-1 to TRBJ1-2; no reliable D call. V lost 3 bases to trimming and J lost 4 bases, with 15 bases between them. CDR1 MGHRA and CDR2 YSYEKL come from the germline V gene. The CDR3 covers 15 residues. CDR3 in amino acids: CASSQSAPSGYGYTF. As DNA, the CDR3 is TGCGCCAGCAGCCAGAGCGCCCCGTCCGGCTATGGCTACACCTTC.

The V call is TRBV10-3, the J call TRBJ2-7, with 9 bases identical to TRBD1. The CDR3 totals 12 residues. CDR1 is ENHRY, CDR2 SYGVKD, per germline. V lost 4 bases to trimming and J lost 6 bases; unmatched junction nucleotides: 1. The CDR3 loop is CAISVDRGEQYF. The CDR3 DNA follows: TGTGCCATCAGTGTGGACAGGGGCGAGCAGTACTTC.

This sequence joins TRBV4-2 and TRBJ2-1; TRBD1 agrees at 9 bases. The CDR3 covers 16 residues. With 1 base clipped from V and 0 bases from J, the junction kept 1 base outside the gene matches. CDR1 LGHNA and CDR2 YNFKEQ come from the germline V gene. The CDR3 region is CASSQVDRGSYNEQFF. CDR3 nucleotide sequence: TGTGCCAGCAGCCAAGTGGACAGGGGCTCCTACAATGAGCAGTTCTTC.

The rearrangement uses TRBV5-1 and TRBJ2-1, with D hard to call. This CDR3 has 12 amino acids. Germline-derived CDR1 and CDR2 are SGHRS and YFSETQ. The V and J ends lost 5 bases and 5 bases respectively, with 8 bases between them. As DNA, the CDR3 is TGCGCCAGCAGGGAACAGCACAATGAGCAGTTCTTC. Its translation: CASREQHNEQFF.

This rearrangement joins TRBV28 to TRBJ2-4; D could derive from TRBD1 or TRBD2 (5 bases each). V was cut by 7 bases and J by 1 base, with 11 bases left in between. This CDR3 has 14 amino acids. The germline V gene has CDR1 MDHEN and CDR2 SYDVKM. The CDR3 region has the DNA TGTGCCAGCACCTTCGAGGGGGCCAAAAACATTCAGTACTTC. It specifies CASTFEGAKNIQYF.

In regard to this clone: Other DNA variants within this sample encode the same CDR3. J is TRBJ2-7 and V is TRBV27; TRBD1 agrees at 7 bases. CDR3 length equals 12 residues. V lost 5 bases and J lost 4; bases outside the gene matches: 2. The V gene's germline CDR1 is MNHEY and CDR2 SMNVEV (reference sequence). The CDR3 DNA reads TGTGCCAGCAGTGCGACAGGGTACGAGCAGTACTTC. Amino acid sequence: CASSATGYEQYF.

V and J are TRBV4-1 and TRBJ2-7; D not resolved. V was pared by 0 bases and J by 5 bases, with 14 bases between. The CDR3 loop spans 15 amino acids. Per germline, CDR1 MGHRA and CDR2 YSYEKL. CDR3 in amino acids: CASSQDLRPWDEQYF. The CDR3 DNA is TGCGCCAGCAGCCAAGATCTTCGGCCATGGGACGAGCAGTACTTC.

V usage is TRBV5-1 and J usage is TRBJ2-1; tentative D call: TRBD2 (5 bases). Between the trimmed V and J ends, which lost 1 base and 8 bases, there was a span of 10 bases. The CDR3 totals 13 residues. CDR1 is SGHRS and CDR2 is YFSETQ in the germline V gene. CDR3 nucleotides: TGCGCCAGCAGCTTGCCCGAGGGTCATGAGCAGTTCTTC. Translated, it gives CASSLPEGHEQFF.

The chain uses TRBV15 and TRBJ1-1; 7 bases are a match to TRBD1. J gave up 7 bases and V 2 bases, and 7 bases lay outside the gene matches. Germline assignment: CDR1 LNHNV and CDR2 YYDKDF (reference sequence). The CDR3 is 14 amino acids. CDR3 nucleotides: TGTGCCACCAGCAGACCGGGACAGAGATATGAAGCTTTCTTT. Protein sequence: CATSRPGQRYEAFF.

The V call is TRBV7-6, the J call TRBJ2-7, with unresolved D. The germline CDR1 and CDR2 sequences are SGHVS and FNYEAQ. This CDR3 has 14 amino acids. V was clipped by 1 base and J by 2 bases, with 9 bases between them. The CDR3 DNA follows: TGTGCCAGCAGCTTAGGGAAAGGGACCTACGAGCAGTACTTC. Amino acid sequence: CASSLGKGTYEQYF.

This chain links TRBV9 with TRBJ2-7; TRBD1 matches at 10 bases. Per the germline V gene, CDR1 is SGDLS and CDR2 is YYNGEE. The CDR3 is made up of 15 amino acids. V shed 2 bases and J 2 bases; nucleotides not matched to a gene: 4. DNA for the CDR3: TGTGCCAGCAGCGTGGCCGGGACAGGGGCCTACGAGCAGTACTTC. It is translated as CASSVAGTGAYEQYF.

This chain uses TRBV9 with TRBJ1-1; 7 nucleotides agree with TRBD1. Unmatched junction bases numbered 8, after V lost 4 bases and J lost 5 bases. CDR1 SGDLS and CDR2 YYNGEE come from the germline V gene. The CDR3 is 14 amino acids. The DNA of the CDR3 is TGTGCCAGCAGCTCCTGGGACAGAGAAACTGAAGCTTTCTTT. This codes for CASSSWDRETEAFF.

This clone appeared a few times. The chain joins TRBV29-1 to TRBJ2-1; tentative D call: TRBD1 (6 bases). In germline, CDR1 is SQVTM, CDR2 ANQGSEA. The CDR3 runs 14 residues. Trimming cost V 6 bases and J 0 bases, with 12 bases left between them. CDR3 amino acids: CSVGTFSSYNEQFF. The CDR3 bases are TGCAGCGTAGGGACATTCAGCTCCTACAATGAGCAGTTCTTC.

This clone was detected ten times or more. The V and J genes are TRBV2 and TRBJ2-1; 8 nucleotides line up with TRBD2. V was pared by 6 bases and J by 2 bases, with 9 bases of the junction left unmatched. Germline V CDR1 and CDR2: SNHLY, FYNNEI. The CDR3 runs to 16 residues. The CDR3 is CASSDQAGAPYNEQFF. The CDR3 bases are TGTGCCAGCAGCGACCAAGCGGGGGCCCCCTACAATGAGCAGTTCTTC.

Only a few counts were recorded for this clone. V and J are TRBV7-9 and TRBJ2-7; TRBD1 matches at 11 bases. J gave up 2 bases and V 1 base, and 1 base lay outside the gene matches. This CDR3 has 15 amino acids. Germline lookup yields CDR1 SEHNR and CDR2 FQNEAQ (reference sequence). CDR3 region: CASSLGGQGAYEQYF. The CDR3 DNA reads as TGTGCCAGCAGCTTAGGGGGACAGGGGGCCTACGAGCAGTACTTC.